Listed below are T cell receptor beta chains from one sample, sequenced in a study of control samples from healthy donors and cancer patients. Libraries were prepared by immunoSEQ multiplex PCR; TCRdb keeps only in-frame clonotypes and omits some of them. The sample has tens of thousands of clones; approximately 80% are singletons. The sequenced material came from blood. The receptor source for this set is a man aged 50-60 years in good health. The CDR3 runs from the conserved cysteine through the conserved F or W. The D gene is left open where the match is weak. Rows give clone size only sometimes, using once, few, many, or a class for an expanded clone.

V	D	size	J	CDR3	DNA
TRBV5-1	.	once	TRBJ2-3	CASSTAGHSTDTQYF	TGCGCCAGCAGCACCGCGGGACATAGCACAGATACGCAGTATTTT
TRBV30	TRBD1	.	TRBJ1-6	CAWRSDRGASPLHF	TGTGCCTGGAGATCGGACAGGGGGGCTTCACCCCTCCACTTT
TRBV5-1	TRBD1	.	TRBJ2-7	CASSRGQGYEQYF	TGCGCCAGCAGCCGGGGACAGGGCTACGAGCAGTACTTC
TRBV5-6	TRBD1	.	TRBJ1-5	CASSSGGQISNQPQHF	TGTGCCAGCAGCTCAGGGGGGCAGATTAGCAATCAGCCCCAGCATTTT
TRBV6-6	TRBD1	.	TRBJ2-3	CASSNLGQGTDTQYF	TGTGCCAGCAGTAACCTCGGACAGGGAACAGATACGCAGTATTTT
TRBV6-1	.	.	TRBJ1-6	CASSDLPSAGDSPLHF	TGTGCCAGCAGTGACCTCCCGTCGGCTGGAGATTCACCCCTCCACTTT
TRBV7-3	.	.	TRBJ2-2	CASSLADTGELFF	TGTGCCAGCAGCTTAGCGGACACCGGGGAGCTGTTTTTT
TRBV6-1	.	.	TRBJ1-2	CASSEFDGYTF	TGTGCCAGCAGTGAATTCGATGGCTACACCTTC
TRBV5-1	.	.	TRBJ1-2	CASSWDIFYGYTF	TGCGCCAGCAGCTGGGACATTTTCTATGGCTACACCTTC
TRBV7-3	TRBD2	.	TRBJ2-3	CASSYSGGADTQYF	TGTGCCAGCAGCTATAGCGGGGGGGCGGATACGCAGTATTTT
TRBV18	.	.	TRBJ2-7	CASSPLDFGATSYEQYF	TGTGCCAGCTCACCACTGGATTTTGGGGCGACCTCCTACGAGCAGTACTTC
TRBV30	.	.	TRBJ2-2	CASQTGNTGELFF	TGTGCCAGCCAGACAGGGAACACCGGGGAGCTGTTTTTT
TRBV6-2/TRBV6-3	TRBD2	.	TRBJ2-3	CASSSGTSGANTDTQYF	TGTGCCAGCAGTTCCGGGACTAGCGGGGCCAACACAGATACGCAGTATTTT
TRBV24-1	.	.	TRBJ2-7	CATSDLAPPYEQYF	TGTGCCACCAGTGATTTAGCGCCTCCCTACGAGCAGTACTTC
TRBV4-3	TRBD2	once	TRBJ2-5	CASSQGLRGKETQYF	TGCGCCAGCAGCCAAGGACTGCGGGGGAAAGAGACCCAGTACTTC
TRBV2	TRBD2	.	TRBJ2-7	CAGTSGSYEQYF	TGTGCCGGGACTAGCGGGAGCTACGAGCAGTACTTC
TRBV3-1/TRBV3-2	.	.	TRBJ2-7	CASSQSRRGDSRNEQYF	TGTGCCAGCAGCCAATCCCGAAGGGGGGACTCGAGAAACGAGCAGTACTTC
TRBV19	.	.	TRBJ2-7	CASSIRPTGVGYEQYF	TGTGCCAGTAGTATCCGTCCCACGGGGGTGGGTTACGAGCAGTACTTC
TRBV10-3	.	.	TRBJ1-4	CAISEFGGTPRNEKLFF	TGTGCCATCAGTGAGTTTGGTGGGACTCCAAGGAATGAAAAACTGTTTTTT
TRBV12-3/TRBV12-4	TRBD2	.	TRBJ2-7	CASSLQIAGEQYF	TGTGCCAGCAGTTTACAGATAGCGGGGGAGCAGTACTTC
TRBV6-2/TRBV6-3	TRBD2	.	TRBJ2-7	CASSLAGDPFEQYF	TGTGCCAGCAGTCTAGCGGGGGACCCCTTCGAGCAGTACTTC
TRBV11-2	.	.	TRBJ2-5	CASSLGSQGKETQYF	TGTGCCAGCAGCTTAGGGTCACAGGGAAAAGAGACCCAGTACTTC
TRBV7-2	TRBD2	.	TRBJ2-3	CASSLAAGGFSTDTQYF	TGTGCCAGCAGCTTAGCAGCGGGAGGATTCAGCACAGATACGCAGTATTTT
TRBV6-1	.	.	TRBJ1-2	CASSDSGYGYTF	TGTGCCAGCAGTGATTCAGGCTATGGCTACACCTTC
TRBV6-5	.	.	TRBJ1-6	CASSSPNSPLHF	TGTGCCAGCAGTTCCCCCAATTCACCCCTCCACTTT
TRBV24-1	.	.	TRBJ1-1	CATSRRGTEAFF	TGTGCCACCAGTCGCAGGGGAACTGAAGCTTTCTTT
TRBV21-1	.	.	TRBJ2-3	CASNLLAELCADTQYF	TGTGCCAGCAACCTCCTAGCGGAGTTATGCGCAGATACGCAGTATTTT
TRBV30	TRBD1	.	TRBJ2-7	CAWSVQGEQYF	TGTGCCTGGAGTGTACAGGGGGAGCAGTACTTC